This T cell receptor (beta chain) emerged from a study of CD8 T cells in Susac syndrome. The authors reverse transcribed roughly 0.5 to 1 ug RNA with random hexamers. In TCRdb, the immunoSEQ multiplex PCR reads were re-called with MiXCR into one record per CDR3 protein. This table has about 210,000 distinct CDR3 sequences, around 95% appearing once. There are 15 residues in the CDR3. Germline CDR1 is LNHDA and CDR2 is SQIVND (reference sequence). After removal of 11 bases from V and 0 bases from J, the junction contained 7 bases not matched to a gene. From blood CD8+ and CD4+ T cells, the TCR beta chain was sequenced. Bulk CD8+ and CD4+ cells came from magnetic negative isolation; CD8+ TEMRA by FACS.

The TCR comes from a human donor with multiple sclerosis. This chain uses TRBV19 with TRBJ2-6, with TRBD1 identical over 7 bases. Sequenced: CD4+ T cells from PBMCs. The CDR3 protein is CASGRGSSGANVLTF. The CDR3 coding sequence is TGTGCCTCGGGCAGGGGGAGCTCTGGGGCCAACGTCCTGACTTTC.